This T cell receptor beta chain was found in a study of blood T cells in healthy people across ages. Study conclusions and caveats: Per-million-T-cell TCR beta diversity fell roughly linearly with age.

Using a J-beta primer mix together with a sample-barcoded 5' primer, a second PCR was run for about 7 to 12 cycles. Every molecule of cDNA carried a tag from a template-switch adaptor with 12 random nucleotides. TCRdb re-derived calls from the 5' RACE reads in MiXCR, one entry per CDR3 protein. The sample has under 1,000,000 distinct CDR3 sequences; about 46% are singletons. Remarks on this clonotype: The antigen remains undetermined.

CDR3 length: 13 amino acids. Germline loops: CDR1 SGHTA, CDR2 FQGNSA. The V end was cut by 8 bases, the J end by 6 bases, with 14 bases between. All donors came from Russia, were Caucasian and healthy, and spanned ages about 6 to 100. Roughly 10 milliliters of peripheral blood were drawn from each donor. Sequencing used blood. The rearrangement uses TRBV7-2 and TRBJ2-1, with D tentatively TRBD1 (5 bases). The receptor's source is a man older than 75 in good health. The CDR3 sequence: CASGAGIGNEQFF. Here the CDR3 DNA reads TGTGCCAGCGGGGCAGGGATTGGCAATGAGCAGTTCTTC.